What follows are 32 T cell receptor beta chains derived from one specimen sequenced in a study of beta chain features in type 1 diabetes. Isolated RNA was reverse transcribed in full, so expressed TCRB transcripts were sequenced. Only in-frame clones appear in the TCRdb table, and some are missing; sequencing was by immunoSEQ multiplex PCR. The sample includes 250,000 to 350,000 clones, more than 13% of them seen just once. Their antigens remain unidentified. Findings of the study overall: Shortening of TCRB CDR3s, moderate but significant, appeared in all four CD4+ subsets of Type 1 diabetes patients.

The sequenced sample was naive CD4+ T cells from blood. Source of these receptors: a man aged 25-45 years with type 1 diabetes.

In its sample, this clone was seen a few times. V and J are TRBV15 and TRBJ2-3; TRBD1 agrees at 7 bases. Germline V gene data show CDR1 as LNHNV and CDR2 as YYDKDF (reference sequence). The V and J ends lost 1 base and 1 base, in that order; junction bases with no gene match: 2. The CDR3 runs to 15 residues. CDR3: CATSRGQGGTDTQYF. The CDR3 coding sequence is TGTGCCACCAGCAGAGGACAGGGAGGCACAGATACGCAGTATTTT.

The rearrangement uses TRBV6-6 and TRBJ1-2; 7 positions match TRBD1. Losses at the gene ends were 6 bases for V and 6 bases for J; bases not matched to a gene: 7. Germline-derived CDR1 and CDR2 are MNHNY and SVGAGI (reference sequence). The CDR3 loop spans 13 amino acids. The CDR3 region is CASRHRGKDGYTF. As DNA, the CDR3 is TGTGCCAGCAGGCACAGGGGAAAAGATGGCTACACCTTC.

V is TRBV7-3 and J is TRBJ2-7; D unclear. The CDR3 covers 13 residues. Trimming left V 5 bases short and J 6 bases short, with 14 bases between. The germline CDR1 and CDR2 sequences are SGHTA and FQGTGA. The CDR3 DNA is TGTGCCAGCAGCGCTAACGCAGGCACCGAGCAGTACTTC. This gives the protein CASSANAGTEQYF.

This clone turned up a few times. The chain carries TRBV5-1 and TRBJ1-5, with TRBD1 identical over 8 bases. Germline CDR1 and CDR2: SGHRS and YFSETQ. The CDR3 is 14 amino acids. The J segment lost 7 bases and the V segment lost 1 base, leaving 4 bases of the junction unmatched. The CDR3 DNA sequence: TGCGCCAGCAGCTTGAATACAGGGGGACAGCCCCAGCATTTT. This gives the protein CASSLNTGGQPQHF.

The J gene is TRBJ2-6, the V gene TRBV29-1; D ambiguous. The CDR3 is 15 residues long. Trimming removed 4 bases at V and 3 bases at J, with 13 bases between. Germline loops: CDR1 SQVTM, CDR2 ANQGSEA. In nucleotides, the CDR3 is TGCAGCGTTGGCACCGGCGCGGATGGGGCCAACGTCCTGACTTTC. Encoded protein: CSVGTGADGANVLTF.

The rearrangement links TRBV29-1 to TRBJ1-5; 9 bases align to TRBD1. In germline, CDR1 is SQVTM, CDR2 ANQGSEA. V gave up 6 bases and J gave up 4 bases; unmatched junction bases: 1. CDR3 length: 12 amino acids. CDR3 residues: CSVGTGNQPQHF. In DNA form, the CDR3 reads TGCAGCGTAGGGACAGGGAATCAGCCCCAGCATTTT.

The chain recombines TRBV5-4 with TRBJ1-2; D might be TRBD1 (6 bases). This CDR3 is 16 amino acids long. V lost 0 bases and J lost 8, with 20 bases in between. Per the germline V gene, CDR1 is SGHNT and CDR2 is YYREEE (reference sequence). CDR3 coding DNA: TGTGCCAGCAGCTTGGATCACGGGAGGGGGGTTGGCGGCTACACCTTC. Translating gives CASSLDHGRGVGGYTF.

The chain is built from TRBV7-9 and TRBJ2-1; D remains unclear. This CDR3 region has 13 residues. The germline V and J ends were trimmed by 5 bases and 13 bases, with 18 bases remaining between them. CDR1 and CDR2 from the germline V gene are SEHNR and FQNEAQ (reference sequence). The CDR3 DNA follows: TGTGCCAGCAGCCAACAGCCCGATTTTTATCAGTTCTTC. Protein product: CASSQQPDFYQFF.

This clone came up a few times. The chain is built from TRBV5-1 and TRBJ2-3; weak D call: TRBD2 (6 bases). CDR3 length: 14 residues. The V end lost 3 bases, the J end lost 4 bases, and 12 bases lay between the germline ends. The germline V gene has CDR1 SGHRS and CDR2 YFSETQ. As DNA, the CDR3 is TGCGCCAGCAGCTCGGGACTCGCGTCAGATACGCAGTATTTT. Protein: CASSSGLASDTQYF.

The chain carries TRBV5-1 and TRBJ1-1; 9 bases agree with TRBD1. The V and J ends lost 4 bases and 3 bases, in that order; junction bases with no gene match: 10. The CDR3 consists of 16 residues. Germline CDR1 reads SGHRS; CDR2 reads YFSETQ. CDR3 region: CASSPAGQGRDTEAFF. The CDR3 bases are TGCGCCAGCAGCCCGGCGGGACAGGGCCGAGACACTGAAGCTTTCTTT.

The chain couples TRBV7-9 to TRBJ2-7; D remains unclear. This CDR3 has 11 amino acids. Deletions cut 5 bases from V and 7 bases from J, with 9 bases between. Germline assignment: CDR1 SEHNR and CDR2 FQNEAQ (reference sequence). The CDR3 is CASSPLREQYF. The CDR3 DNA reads TGTGCCAGCAGCCCCCTGAGGGAGCAGTACTTC.

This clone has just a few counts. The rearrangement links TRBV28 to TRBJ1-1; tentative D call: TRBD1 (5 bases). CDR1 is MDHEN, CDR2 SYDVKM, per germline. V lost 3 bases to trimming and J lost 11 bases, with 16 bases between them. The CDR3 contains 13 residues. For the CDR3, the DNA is TGTGCCAGCAGTTTTAGTGGCCCGGAGGGGGCTTTCTTT. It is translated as CASSFSGPEGAFF.

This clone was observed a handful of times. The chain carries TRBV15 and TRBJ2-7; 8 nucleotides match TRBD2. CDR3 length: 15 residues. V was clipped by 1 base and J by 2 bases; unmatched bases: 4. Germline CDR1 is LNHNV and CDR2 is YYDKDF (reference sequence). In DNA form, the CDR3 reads TGTGCCACCAGCAGAGCGGATAGCGGGACCTACGAGCAGTACTTC. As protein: CATSRADSGTYEQYF.

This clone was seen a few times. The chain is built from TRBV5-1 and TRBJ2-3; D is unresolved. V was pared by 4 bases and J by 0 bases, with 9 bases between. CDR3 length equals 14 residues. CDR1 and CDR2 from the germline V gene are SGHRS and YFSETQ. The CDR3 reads CASSPAVSTDTQYF. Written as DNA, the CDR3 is TGCGCCAGCAGCCCGGCGGTTAGCACAGATACGCAGTATTTT.

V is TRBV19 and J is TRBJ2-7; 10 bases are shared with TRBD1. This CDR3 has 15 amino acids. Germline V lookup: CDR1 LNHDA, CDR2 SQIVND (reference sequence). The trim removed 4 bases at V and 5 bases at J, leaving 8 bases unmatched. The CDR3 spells CASSTADRGPNEQYF. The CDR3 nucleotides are TGTGCCAGTAGTACGGCCGACAGGGGGCCCAACGAGCAGTACTTC.

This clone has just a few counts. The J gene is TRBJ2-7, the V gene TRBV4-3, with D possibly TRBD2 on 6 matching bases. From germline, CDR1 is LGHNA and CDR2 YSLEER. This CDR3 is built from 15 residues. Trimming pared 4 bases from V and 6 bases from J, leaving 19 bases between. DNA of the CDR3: TGCGCCAGCAGCCCCCGGACTGGCGTGGGAGGCGAGCAGTACTTC. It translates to CASSPRTGVGGEQYF.

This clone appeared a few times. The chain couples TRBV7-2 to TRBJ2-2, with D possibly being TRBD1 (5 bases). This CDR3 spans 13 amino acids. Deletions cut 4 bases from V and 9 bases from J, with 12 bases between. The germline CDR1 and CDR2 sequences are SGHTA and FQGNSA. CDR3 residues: CASSYWKGRELFF. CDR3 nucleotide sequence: TGTGCCAGCAGCTATTGGAAGGGGAGGGAGCTGTTTTTT.

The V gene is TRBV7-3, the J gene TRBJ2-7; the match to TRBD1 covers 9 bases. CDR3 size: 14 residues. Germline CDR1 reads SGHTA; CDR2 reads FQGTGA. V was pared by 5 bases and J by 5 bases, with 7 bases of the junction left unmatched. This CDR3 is CASSPGQGTDEQYF. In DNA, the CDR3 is TGTGCCAGCAGCCCAGGACAGGGGACCGACGAGCAGTACTTC. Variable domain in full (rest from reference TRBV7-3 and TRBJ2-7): GAGVSQTPSNKVTEKGKYVELRCDPISGHTALYWYRQSLGQGPEFLIYFQGTGAADDSGLPNDRFFAVRPEGSVSTLKIQRTERGDSAVYLCASSPGQGTDEQYFGPGTRLTVT.

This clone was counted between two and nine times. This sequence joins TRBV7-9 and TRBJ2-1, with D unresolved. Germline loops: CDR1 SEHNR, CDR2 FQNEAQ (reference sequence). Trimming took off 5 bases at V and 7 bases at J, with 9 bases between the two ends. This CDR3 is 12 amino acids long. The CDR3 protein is CASSTRLNEQFF. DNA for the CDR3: TGTGCCAGCAGCACCAGGTTGAATGAGCAGTTCTTC. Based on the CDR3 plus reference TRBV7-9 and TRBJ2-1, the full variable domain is DTGVSQNPRHKITKRGQNVTFRCDPISEHNRLYWYRQTLGQGPEFLTYFQNEAQLEKSRLLSDRFSAERPKGSFSTLEIQRTEQGDSAMYLCASSTRLNEQFFGPGTRLTVL.

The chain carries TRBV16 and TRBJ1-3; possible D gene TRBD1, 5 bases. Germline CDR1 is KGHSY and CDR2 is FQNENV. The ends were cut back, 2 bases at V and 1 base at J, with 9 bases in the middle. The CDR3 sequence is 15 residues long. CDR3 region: CASSQRGASGNTIYF. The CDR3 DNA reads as TGTGCCAGCAGCCAAAGGGGCGCATCTGGAAACACCATATATTTT.

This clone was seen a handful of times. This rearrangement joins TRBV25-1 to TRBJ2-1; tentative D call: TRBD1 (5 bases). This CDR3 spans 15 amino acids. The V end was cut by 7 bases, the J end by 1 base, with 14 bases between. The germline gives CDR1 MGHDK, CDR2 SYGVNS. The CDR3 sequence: CASTWGSYSYNEQFF. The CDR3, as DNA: TGTGCCAGCACTTGGGGCAGCTATTCCTACAATGAGCAGTTCTTC.

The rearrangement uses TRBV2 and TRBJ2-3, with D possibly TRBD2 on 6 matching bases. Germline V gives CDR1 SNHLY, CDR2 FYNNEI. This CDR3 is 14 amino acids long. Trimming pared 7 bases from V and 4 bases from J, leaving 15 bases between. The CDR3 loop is CASNYVRGADTQYF. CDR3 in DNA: TGTGCCAGCAACTACGTGCGGGGTGCAGATACGCAGTATTTT.

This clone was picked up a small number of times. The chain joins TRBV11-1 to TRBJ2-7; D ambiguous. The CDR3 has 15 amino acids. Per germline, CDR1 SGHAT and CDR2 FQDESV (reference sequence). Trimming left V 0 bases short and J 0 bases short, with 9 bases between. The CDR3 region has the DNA TGTGCCAGCAGCTTAGCGACAAGCAGCTCCTACGAGCAGTACTTC. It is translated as CASSLATSSSYEQYF. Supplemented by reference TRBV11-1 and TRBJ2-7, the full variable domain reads EAEVAQSPRYKITEKSQAVAFWCDPISGHATLYWYRQILGQGPELLVQFQDESVVDDSQLPKDRFSAERLKGVDSTLKIQPAELGDSAMYLCASSLATSSSYEQYFGPGTRLTVT.

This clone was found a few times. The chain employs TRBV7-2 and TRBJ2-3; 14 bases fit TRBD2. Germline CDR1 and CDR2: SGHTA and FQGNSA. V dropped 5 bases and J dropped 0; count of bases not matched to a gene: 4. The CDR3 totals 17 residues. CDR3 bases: TGTGCCAGCAGCCAGGGACTAGCGGGAGAGAGCACAGATACGCAGTATTTT. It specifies CASSQGLAGESTDTQYF.

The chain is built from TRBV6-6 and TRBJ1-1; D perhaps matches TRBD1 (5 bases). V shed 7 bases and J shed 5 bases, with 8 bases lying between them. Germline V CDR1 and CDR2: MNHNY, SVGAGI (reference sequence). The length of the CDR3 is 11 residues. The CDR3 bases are TGTGCCAGCATCCAGGGTACTGAAGCTTTCTTT. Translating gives CASIQGTEAFF.

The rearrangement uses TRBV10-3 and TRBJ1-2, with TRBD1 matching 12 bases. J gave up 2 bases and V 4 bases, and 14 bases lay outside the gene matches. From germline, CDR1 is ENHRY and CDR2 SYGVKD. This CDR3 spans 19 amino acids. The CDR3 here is CAISGARVWDRGLNYGYTF. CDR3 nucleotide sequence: TGTGCCATCAGTGGAGCCCGGGTATGGGACAGGGGGCTCAACTATGGCTACACCTTC.

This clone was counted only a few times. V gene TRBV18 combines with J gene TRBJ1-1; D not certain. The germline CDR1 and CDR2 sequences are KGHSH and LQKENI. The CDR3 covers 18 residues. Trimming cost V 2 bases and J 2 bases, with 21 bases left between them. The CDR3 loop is CASSPYIQTLETNTEAFF. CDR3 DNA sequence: TGTGCCAGCTCACCATATATTCAGACTTTAGAGACTAACACTGAAGCTTTCTTT.

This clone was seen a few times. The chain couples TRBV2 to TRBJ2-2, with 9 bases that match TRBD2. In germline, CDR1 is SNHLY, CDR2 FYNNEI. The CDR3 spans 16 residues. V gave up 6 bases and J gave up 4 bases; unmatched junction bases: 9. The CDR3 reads CASSPTTSGITGELFF. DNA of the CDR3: TGTGCCAGCAGCCCAACGACTAGCGGTATCACCGGGGAGCTGTTTTTT.

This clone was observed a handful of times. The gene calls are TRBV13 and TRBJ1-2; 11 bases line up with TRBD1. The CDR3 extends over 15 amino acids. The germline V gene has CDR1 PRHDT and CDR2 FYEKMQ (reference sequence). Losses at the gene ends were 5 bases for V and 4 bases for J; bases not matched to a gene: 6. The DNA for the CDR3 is TGTGCCAGCAGCCCCTGGACAGGGGGCGTCTATGGCTACACCTTC. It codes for CASSPWTGGVYGYTF.

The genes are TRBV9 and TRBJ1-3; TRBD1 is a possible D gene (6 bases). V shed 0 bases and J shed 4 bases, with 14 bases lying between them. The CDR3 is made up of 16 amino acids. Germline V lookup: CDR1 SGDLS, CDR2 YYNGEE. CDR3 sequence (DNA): TGTGCCAGCAGCGTAGAGGGACAAGTGGGAGGAAACACCATATATTTT. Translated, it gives CASSVEGQVGGNTIYF.

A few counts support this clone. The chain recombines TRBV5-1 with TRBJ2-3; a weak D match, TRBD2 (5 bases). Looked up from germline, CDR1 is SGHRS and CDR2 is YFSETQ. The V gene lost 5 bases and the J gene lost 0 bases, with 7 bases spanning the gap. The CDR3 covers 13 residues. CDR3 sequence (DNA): TGCGCCAGCAGAAGGGAGAGCACAGATACGCAGTATTTT. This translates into CASRRESTDTQYF.

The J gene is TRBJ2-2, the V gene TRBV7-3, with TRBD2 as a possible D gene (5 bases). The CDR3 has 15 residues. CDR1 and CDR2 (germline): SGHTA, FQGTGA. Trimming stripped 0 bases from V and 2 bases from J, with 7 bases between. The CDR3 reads CASSLTGSNTGELFF. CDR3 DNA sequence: TGTGCCAGCAGCTTAACAGGGAGTAACACCGGGGAGCTGTTTTTT.